Reported below is one T cell receptor (beta chain). Its target is unknown. The V end lost 0 bases, the J end lost 6 bases, and 10 bases lay between the germline ends. The CDR3 covers 13 residues. Germline V CDR1 and CDR2: SGHNT, YYREEE (reference sequence). Only in-frame clones appear in the TCRdb table, and some are missing; sequencing was by immunoSEQ multiplex PCR. Here the sample spans under 2,500,000 clones, almost 96% being singletons. The sample originates from a study of shared clonotypes between healthy human individuals. Turning to the study itself: Two women and a few men aged 18 to 49 served as donors. Study-wide results and limits: In the sorted subsets, rarefaction showed sequencing was incomplete despite large depth. Compared with memory subsets, naive subsets generally had larger estimated richness.

It was into CD45RA+ naive and CD45RA-negative memory subsets that the CD4+ cells were split. This chain uses TRBV5-4 with TRBJ2-7, with a possible D match to TRBD1 (6 bases). The source of this sequence is a man aged 18 to 29 in good health. Sample: naive CD4+ T cells sorted from blood. This sample's subset: CD45RA+ positively selected. This chain's CDR3 is CASSLGQGFEQYF. Here the CDR3 DNA reads TGTGCCAGCAGCTTGGGGCAGGGGTTCGAGCAGTACTTC.